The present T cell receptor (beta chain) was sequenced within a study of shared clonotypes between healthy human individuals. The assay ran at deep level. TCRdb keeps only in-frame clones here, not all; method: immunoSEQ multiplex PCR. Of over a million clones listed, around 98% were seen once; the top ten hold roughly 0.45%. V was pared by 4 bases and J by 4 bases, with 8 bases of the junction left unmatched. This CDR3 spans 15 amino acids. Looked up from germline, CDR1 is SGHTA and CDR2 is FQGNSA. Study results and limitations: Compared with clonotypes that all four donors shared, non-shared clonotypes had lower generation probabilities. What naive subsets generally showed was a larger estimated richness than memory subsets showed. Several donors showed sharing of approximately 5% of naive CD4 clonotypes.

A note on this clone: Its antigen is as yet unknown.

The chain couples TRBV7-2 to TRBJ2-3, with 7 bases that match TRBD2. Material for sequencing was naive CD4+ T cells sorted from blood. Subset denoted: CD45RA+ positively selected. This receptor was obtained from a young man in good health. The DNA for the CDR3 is TGTGCCAGCAGCTCCACTAGCGTTAATGCAGATACGCAGTATTTT. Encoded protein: CASSSTSVNADTQYF.